This is a list of T cell receptor beta chains from one sample in a study of cytomegalovirus exposure and HLA in healthy donors. TCRdb's copy holds only in-frame clones and misses some; the assay was immunoSEQ multiplex PCR. This repertoire shows 100,000 to 150,000 clones, 65% to 80% found once; its top ten account for around 13%. Sequenced: PBMCs. These TCRs come from a woman aged 40-49 years in good health and CMV-seropositive. Each CDR3 is given without its conserved first and last residue. Each record gives: CDR3 length, D gene, V gene, CDR3 protein. The D gene is left open where the match is weak.

11	TRBD2	TRBV10-2	ASSRPGGSEQF
12	-	TRBV5-1	ASGPQGTNYGYT
13	TRBD1	TRBV19	ASSPRTGGTYEQY
13	-	TRBV7-3	ASSLFGPNTGELF
17	TRBD1	TRBV2	ASSWLEGQGNLFSYEQY
12	TRBD2	TRBV10-1	ASSPSGSYNEQF
10	TRBD1	TRBV6-1	ASRDRAYEQY
13	TRBD1	TRBV5-1	ASSSGTGKNTEAF
11	-	TRBV13	ASSRRAGDEQY
11	TRBD1	TRBV5-1	ASSSGQGPVYT
10	-	TRBV6-6	ASSRGGAEAF
13	TRBD1	TRBV5-1	ASSLYDRDGDIQY
13	TRBD1	TRBV6-6	ASSSADRHNTEAF
12	TRBD1	TRBV11-2	ASSLRTGNTEAF
13	TRBD2	TRBV10-1	ASSVERGLYNEQF
13	-	TRBV5-1	ASSLGTAGNEKLF
9	TRBD1	TRBV27	ASRGGPEAF
11	-	TRBV10-1	ASSESRNYGYT
13	TRBD2	TRBV6-1	ASTTGLAAPYEQY
13	-	TRBV4-1	ASSQERGNTGELF
12	-	TRBV15	ATSRDRQSNEQF
11	-	TRBV5-4	ASSRDINTEAF
12	TRBD1	TRBV6-1	ASRTGANTGELF
15	TRBD1	TRBV27	ASMLQGSSPMNTEAF
15	-	TRBV28	ASSLGPLQSSTDTQY
11	-	TRBV6-6	ASSWSGGSIQY
14	TRBD2	TRBV18	ASSALSGRSTGELF
13	-	TRBV7-9	ASTTDASRAYEQY
16	-	TRBV5-1	ASSLAGGTASGANVLT
13	TRBD2	TRBV5-1	ASSLEGTTYNEQF
11	TRBD1	TRBV5-4	ASRGTGEHEQY
13	TRBD2	TRBV5-1	ASSSQTSREETQY
16	TRBD2	TRBV7-8	ASSSRTSGRVSYNEQF
12	-	TRBV27	ASSLFTGNTEAF
11	-	TRBV5-4	ASSFGSKETQY
12	TRBD1	TRBV6-5	ASSFDRGSAEQY
14	TRBD2	TRBV19	ASSIGSGGSYNEQF
14	TRBD1	TRBV5-1	ASSLEPGGNTGELF
12	-	TRBV15	ATSRDRGNYGYT
13	-	TRBV5-1	ASSFLNRFGNEQF
11	-	TRBV19	ASSRSQGLLLH
13	TRBD2	TRBV7-8	ASSPTSGSWNEQF
13	-	TRBV28	ASSLSRVKNGELF
13	-	TRBV7-2	ASSLAGGSPYEQY
14	TRBD2	TRBV7-9	ASFLMAGANTGELF
12	TRBD1	TRBV5-1	ASSFPGTGQPQH
15	TRBD2	TRBV11-2	ASSLERLAGGGSEQY
11	-	TRBV7-2	ASSGTYPGEQY